The clone carrying this TCR beta chain came up a few times. Its target is not known. Germline CDR1 and CDR2: MDHEN and SYDVKM. CDR3 length: 13 amino acids. V was shortened by 7 bases and J by 1 base, with 10 bases between the two germline ends. Researchers ran the PCR with 60 Vbeta and 13 Jbeta primers. TCRdb keeps only in-frame clones here, not all; method: immunoSEQ multiplex PCR. Among roughly 100,000 clones listed, 70% to 85% were seen once. The data were taken from a study of cytomegalovirus exposure and HLA in healthy donors. Study outcomes and limitations: In a later analysis, compared with equally common non-associated chains, HLA-associated beta chains were more expanded. The authors enumerated 164 TCR beta chains as linked to cytomegalovirus. Analyses of presence and absence presupposed an approximately uniform sequencing depth across donors.

This TCR was recovered from a boy between 10 and 17 years old in good health and CMV-seronegative. Sequencing used PBMCs. The chain employs TRBV28 and TRBJ1-1; no clear D. This CDR3 reads CASMNSPNTEAFF. CDR3 nucleotide sequence: TGTGCCAGCATGAATAGCCCGAACACTGAAGCTTTCTTT.